The TCR beta chain described here comes from a study of CXCR3-negative and CXCR3-positive naive CD8 T cells. Study results and caveats: Researchers report that CXCR3-positive naive cells carry more hydrophobic TRB CDR3s than CXCR3-negative naive cells. Whereas both naive subsets had comparably high diversity, memory CD8+ cells had much lower diversity.

Libraries of TRB cDNA were made by 5' RACE and carried UMIs. Reprocessing the 5' RACE reads, TCRdb reports a single entry for every CDR3 protein and omits DNA. The sample totals roughly 63,000 distinct CDR3 sequences; its top ten clones hold roughly 4.4%. Germline V gene data show CDR1 as SGHVS and CDR2 as FNYEAQ. The CDR3 extends over 16 amino acids. Those CD8+ T cells considered naive were CD45RO-CCR7+CD27+CD95-. A note on this clonotype: Its specificity is not known.

The chain combines TRBV7-6 with TRBJ2-1. The sequence was collected from a human donor in good health. Some clones in this sample may be carry-over from other donors' samples. Sequencing used naive CXCR3+ CD8+ T cells from blood. Subset specified: CD45RO-CCR7+CD27+CD95- naive CD8+ T cells expressing CXCR3 (TNR3+). CDR3 in amino acids: CASSLANSVSYNEQFF. Full variable domain (missing parts from reference TRBV7-6 and TRBJ2-1): GAGVSQSPRYKVTKRGQDVALRCDPISGHVSLYWYRQALGQGPEFLTYFNYEAQQDKSGLPNDRFSAERPEGSISTLTIQRTEQRDSAMYRCASSLANSVSYNEQFFGPGTRLTVL.